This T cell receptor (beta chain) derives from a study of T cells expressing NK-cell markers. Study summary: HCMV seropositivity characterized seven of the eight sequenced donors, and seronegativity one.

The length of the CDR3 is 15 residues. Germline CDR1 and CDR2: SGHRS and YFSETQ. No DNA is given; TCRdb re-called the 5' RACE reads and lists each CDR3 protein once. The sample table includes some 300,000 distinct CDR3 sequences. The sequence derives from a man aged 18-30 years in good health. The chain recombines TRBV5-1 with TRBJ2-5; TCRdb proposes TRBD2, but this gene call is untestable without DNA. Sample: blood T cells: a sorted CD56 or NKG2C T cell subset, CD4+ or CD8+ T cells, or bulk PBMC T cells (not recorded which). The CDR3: CASRLGAGTQETQYF. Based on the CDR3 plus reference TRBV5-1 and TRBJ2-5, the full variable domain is KAGVTQTPRYLIKTRGQQVTLSCSPISGHRSVSWYQQTPGQGLQFLFEYFSETQRNKGNFPGRFSGRQFSNSRSEMNVSTLELGDSALYLCASRLGAGTQETQYFGPGTRLLVL.